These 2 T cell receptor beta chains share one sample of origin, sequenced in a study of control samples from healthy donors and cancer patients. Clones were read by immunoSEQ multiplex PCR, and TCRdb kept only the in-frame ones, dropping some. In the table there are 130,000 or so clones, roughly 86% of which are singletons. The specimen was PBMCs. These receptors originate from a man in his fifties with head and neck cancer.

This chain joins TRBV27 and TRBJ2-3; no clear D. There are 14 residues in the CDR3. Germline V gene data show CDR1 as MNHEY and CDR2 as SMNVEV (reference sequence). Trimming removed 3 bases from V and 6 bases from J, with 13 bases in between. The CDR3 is CASSFFGIGDTQYF. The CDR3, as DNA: TGTGCCAGCAGTTTCTTTGGTATAGGGGATACGCAGTATTTT.

The CDR3 nucleotides read TGCGCCAGCACTCTATTCGGGGGAGCGAACACTGAAGCTTTCTTT. Translation: CASTLFGGANTEAFF. The chain couples TRBV5-1 to TRBJ1-1, with TRBD1 as a possible D gene (5 bases). CDR3 length: 15 amino acids. Germline CDR1 SGHRS, CDR2 YFSETQ. Trimming cost V 6 bases and J 1 base, with 16 bases left between them.